This T cell receptor (beta chain) was sequenced during a study of early T cells in non-severe SARS-CoV-2 infection. The germline V and J ends were trimmed by 6 bases and 1 base, with 18 bases remaining between them. There are 16 residues in the CDR3. Germline lookup yields CDR1 SNHLY and CDR2 FYNNEI. TCRdb ran MiXCR on the 5' RACE reads and lists one entry per CDR3 protein. The sample has more than 90,000 distinct CDR3 sequences, 11% seen once. In its sample, this clonotype was seen a few times. J is TRBJ1-1 and V is TRBV2, with D perhaps matching TRBD1 (5 bases). What was sequenced was whole blood. This TCR was sampled from an adult who was a healthcare worker with PCR-confirmed SARS-CoV-2 infection or an uninfected control (not recorded which). CDR3 in amino acids: CASSPYRDSRNTEAFF. The DNA of the CDR3 is TGTGCCAGCAGCCCCTACCGGGACTCGAGGAACACTGAAGCTTTCTTT.